These T cell receptor beta chains were read from a single sample in a study of early T cells in non-severe SARS-CoV-2 infection. One entry per CDR3 protein results from TCRdb running MiXCR on the 5' RACE reads. The sample consists of 55,000 to 65,000 distinct CDR3 sequences, roughly 16% of them appearing once. This material consisted of whole blood, taken at baseline. The receptor set was obtained from an adult who was a healthcare worker with PCR-confirmed SARS-CoV-2 infection or an uninfected control (not recorded which). CDR3s include the opening cysteine and the closing phenylalanine or tryptophan. The D gene is left open where the match is weak. For some rows the clone size is stated as once, few or many, or as a class when expanded; others skip it.

TRBJ1-2	-	few	TRBV20-1	TGCAGTGCTAGAGATGGAGGCGGTGGTGCCTATGGCTACACCTTC	CSARDGGGGAYGYTF
TRBJ1-2	-	-	TRBV5-1	TGCGCCAGCAGCTTGACCGGGACAACTAACTATGGCTACACCTTC	CASSLTGTTNYGYTF
TRBJ2-3	-	few	TRBV7-6	TGTGCCAGCAGCCAGAGGGCCGATGGTTATACGCAGTATTTT	CASSQRADGYTQYF
TRBJ2-7	-	-	TRBV7-2	TGTGCCAGCAGCTTAGAGGGTTTAAGGCAGTACTTC	CASSLEGLRQYF
TRBJ2-3	TRBD2	-	TRBV28	TGTGCCAGCAGTTATAGCGGGATGGGAGATACGCAGTATTTT	CASSYSGMGDTQYF
TRBJ1-2	-	many	TRBV7-2	TGTGCCAGCAGCTTAGGTAGTACAGGGTCCTATGGCTACACCTTC	CASSLGSTGSYGYTF
TRBJ2-7	TRBD1	many	TRBV6-5	TGTGCCAGCAGTCTTCGGGACAGGGGAATTTACGAGCAGTACTTC	CASSLRDRGIYEQYF
TRBJ2-1	TRBD1	-	TRBV4-2	TGTGCCAGCAGCCAAGCGGGACAGATAGACAATGAGCAGTTCTTC	CASSQAGQIDNEQFF
TRBJ2-1	TRBD1	-	TRBV7-2	TGTGCCACCAGGGTCGGGACAGACTACAATGAGCAGTTCTTC	CATRVGTDYNEQFF
TRBJ2-1	-	-	TRBV3-1	TGTGCCAGCAGCCAATCCGGACTGGAGCGCGGTGAGTTCTTC	CASSQSGLERGEFF
TRBJ2-1	TRBD2	-	TRBV20-1	TGCAGTGCTAGCCCGGGACTAGCGGGCCGCAATGAGCAGTTCTTC	CSASPGLAGRNEQFF
TRBJ2-3	-	many	TRBV7-2	TGTGCCAGCAGCTTAGTTTCTACCCCCACCACAGATACGCAGTATTTT	CASSLVSTPTTDTQYF
TRBJ2-3	-	-	TRBV12-3/TRBV12-4	TGTGCCAGCAGTTTAGGTGGCAACCCAGATACGCAGTATTTT	CASSLGGNPDTQYF
TRBJ2-3	-	-	TRBV12-3/TRBV12-4	TGTGCCAGCAGTTTGGCTGGCAGGACCACAGATACGCAGTATTTT	CASSLAGRTTDTQYF
TRBJ2-7	-	-	TRBV28	TGTGCCAGCAGTTTATTGGCGGGACCCCCCTACGAGCAGTACTTC	CASSLLAGPPYEQYF
TRBJ1-5	-	few	TRBV5-1	TGCGCCAGCAGCTTGGGAGGAAACAATCAGCCCCAGCATTTT	CASSLGGNNQPQHF
TRBJ2-1	TRBD2	few	TRBV11-2	TGTGCCAGCAGCGGGCTAGCGGGATCCCGCCCCCATGAGCAGTTCTTC	CASSGLAGSRPHEQFF
TRBJ1-6	TRBD1	medium-sized	TRBV12-3/TRBV12-4	TGTGCCAGCAGTCCAACAGGGGGCGGCGGCTCACCCCTCCACTTT	CASSPTGGGGSPLHF
TRBJ2-3	-	few	TRBV29-1	TGCAGCGTTCCCCCTGACAGGTGGGGTGATACGCAGTATTTT	CSVPPDRWGDTQYF
TRBJ1-1	-	-	TRBV29-1	TGCAGCGTTGGGCAGGCTGACACTGAAGCTTTCTTT	CSVGQADTEAFF
TRBJ2-2	TRBD1	few	TRBV7-2	TGTGCCAGCAGCCCGGGACAGGGGACCGGGGAGCTGTTTTTT	CASSPGQGTGELFF
TRBJ2-7	TRBD2	-	TRBV14	TGTGCCAGCAGCCAAGCGGGAGGGGCAGGGCAGTACTTC	CASSQAGGAGQYF
TRBJ1-3	TRBD1	-	TRBV30	TGTGCCTGGAAGGTGGCAGGGGGATACTCTGGAAACACCATATATTTT	CAWKVAGGYSGNTIYF
TRBJ2-2	-	many	TRBV7-2	TGTGCCAGCAGCTTATCCAGGTCGAACACCGGGGAGCTGTTTTTT	CASSLSRSNTGELFF
TRBJ1-2	-	few	TRBV9	TGTGCCAGCAGCGTAGGTTCCGGTAACTATGGCTACACCTTC	CASSVGSGNYGYTF
TRBJ2-1	-	-	TRBV20-1	TGCAGTGCGCATCAGGTTAGTCTCTCCTACAATGAGCAGTTCTTC	CSAHQVSLSYNEQFF
TRBJ2-5	TRBD1	many	TRBV29-1	TGCAGCGTTGAAACAGACAGGGGGTTGGAGACCCAGTACTTC	CSVETDRGLETQYF
TRBJ2-3	-	many	TRBV3-1	TGTGCCAGCAGCCAAGATTTGGCGGATACGCAGTATTTT	CASSQDLADTQYF
TRBJ2-7	-	many	TRBV3-1	TGTGCCAGCAGCCGACAGGAATTCTACGAGCAGTACTTC	CASSRQEFYEQYF
TRBJ2-7	TRBD1	-	TRBV9	TGTGCCAGCAGCGTAGGACAGGGAGCTTGGGACGAGCAGTACTTC	CASSVGQGAWDEQYF
TRBJ2-3	-	few	TRBV24-1	TGTGCCACCAGTGCAAGCGGCCAAGATACGCAGTATTTT	CATSASGQDTQYF
TRBJ2-3	-	-	TRBV9	TGTGCCAGCAGCGTAGGAAGGGTGTCGGGCACAGATACGCAGTATTTT	CASSVGRVSGTDTQYF
TRBJ2-7	TRBD2	many	TRBV20-1	TGCAGTGCTAGTGTGGCGGGGGGGGACTACGAGCAGTACTTC	CSASVAGGDYEQYF
TRBJ2-7	-	many	TRBV11-2	TGTGCCAGCAGCCCTACAGGGGAGCAGTACTTC	CASSPTGEQYF
TRBJ2-7	TRBD2	few	TRBV7-6	TGTGCCAGCAGCTTAGAACCTAGCGGGTACGAGCAGTACTTC	CASSLEPSGYEQYF
TRBJ2-1	-	many	TRBV7-2	TGTGCCAGCAGCCCCCTTCCGAGAAACAATGAGCAGTTCTTC	CASSPLPRNNEQFF
TRBJ1-3	-	few	TRBV25-1	TGTGCCAGCGCTCGGGCAGCCTCTGGAAACACCATATATTTT	CASARAASGNTIYF
TRBJ2-1	TRBD2	few	TRBV20-1	TGCAGTGCTAGAGAAACACTAGCGGGAGGGTACAATGAGCAGTTCTTC	CSARETLAGGYNEQFF
TRBJ1-2	-	-	TRBV4-1	TGCGCCAGCAGCCAAGGTATGGATCCGGGTGGCTACACCTTC	CASSQGMDPGGYTF
TRBJ2-1	TRBD2	-	TRBV18	TGTGCCAGCTCACCATTCTCCCCTTTGGACGGGAGGGGATACAATGAGCAGTTCTTC	CASSPFSPLDGRGYNEQFF
TRBJ2-1	TRBD2	-	TRBV28	TGTGCCAGCAGTCCGGCGGGACTAGCGGAGAAATACAATGAGCAGTTCTTC	CASSPAGLAEKYNEQFF
TRBJ1-2	-	-	TRBV7-8	TGTGCCAGCACGTACCGGGGGACTATGGGCTACACCTTC	CASTYRGTMGYTF
TRBJ2-7	-	many	TRBV4-1	TGCGCCAGCAGCCAAGATAAATTCCGGTCCTCCTACAACGAGCAGTACTTC	CASSQDKFRSSYNEQYF
TRBJ2-1	-	few	TRBV9	TGTGCCAGCAGCGCCAGAGATGGGGCTGACCTTTACAATGAGCAGTTCTTC	CASSARDGADLYNEQFF
TRBJ2-7	TRBD2	-	TRBV7-8	TGTGCCAGCAGCCGCGGGACTAGCGGAGCCTACGAGCAGTACTTC	CASSRGTSGAYEQYF
TRBJ2-7	TRBD1	-	TRBV3-1	TGTGCCAGCAGCGTACAGGGGGCCAACGAGCAGTACTTC	CASSVQGANEQYF
TRBJ2-6	-	few	TRBV10-3	TGTGCCATCAGTGAAGGTCAGCAGGCTGGGGCCAACGTCCTGACTTTC	CAISEGQQAGANVLTF
TRBJ2-2	TRBD1	-	TRBV7-6	TGTGCCAGCAGCTCACAGGGGGCCGTCGGGGAGCTGTTTTTT	CASSSQGAVGELFF
TRBJ2-1	TRBD2	few	TRBV7-9	TGTGCCAGCAGCTTAGGCGTGACAACTAGCGGGGGTGAGCAGTTCTTC	CASSLGVTTSGGEQFF
TRBJ2-3	TRBD2	few	TRBV11-2	TGTGCCAGCAGCCGCCGGGGGTTAGCGGGACCAGATACGCAGTATTTT	CASSRRGLAGPDTQYF